These 22 T cell receptor beta chains share one sample of origin, sequenced in a study of blood T cell repertoires in COVID-19. Sequencing used immunoSEQ multiplex PCR; TCRdb keeps in-frame clones, though not all of them. The sample yields under 200,000 clones, roughly 84% seen once. The sample was peripheral blood. The source is a woman of 80 years or more with acute or convalescent COVID-19.

The chain combines TRBV18 with TRBJ1-2; D is undetermined. Trimming cost V 3 bases and J 8 bases, with 16 bases left between them. The germline CDR1 and CDR2 sequences are KGHSH and LQKENI. The CDR3 is 14 residues long. The CDR3 DNA sequence: TGTGCCAGCTCACCTCGCGGACTGCCGGCCGGCTACACCTTC. It codes for CASSPRGLPAGYTF.

The chain joins TRBV27 to TRBJ2-3; D not certain. The germline V gene has CDR1 MNHEY and CDR2 SMNVEV (reference sequence). The V end was cut by 3 bases, the J end by 4 bases, with 8 bases between. The CDR3 spans 13 residues. The chain's CDR3 is CASSFLGADTQYF. The CDR3 bases are TGTGCCAGCAGTTTTTTGGGCGCAGATACGCAGTATTTT.

The genes are TRBV12-3 or TRBV12-4 and TRBJ2-5; D possibly corresponds to TRBD2 (6 bases). V gave up 6 bases and J gave up 3 bases, with 11 bases separating them. The CDR3 runs to 13 residues. The CDR3 loop reads CASRRDGEETQYF. The CDR3 coding sequence is TGTGCCAGCAGGCGGGACGGGGAAGAGACCCAGTACTTC.

The rearrangement joins TRBV19 to TRBJ1-3; D is ambiguous. Germline V gene data show CDR1 as LNHDA and CDR2 as SQIVND (reference sequence). The V end was cut by 9 bases, the J end by 3 bases, with 18 bases between. This CDR3 comprises 15 residues. CDR3 residues: CASDNSPPGGNTIYF. In DNA, the CDR3 is TGTGCCAGCGATAACTCTCCCCCGGGTGGAAACACCATATATTTT.

This rearrangement joins TRBV3-1 (or the pseudogene TRBV3-2) to TRBJ1-4; 7 bases match TRBD1. After removal of 4 bases from V and 5 bases from J, the junction contained 4 bases not matched to a gene. The CDR3 covers 14 residues. CDR1 LGHDT and CDR2 YNNKEL come from the germline V gene (reference sequence). CDR3 bases: TGTGCCAGCAGCCGCAGGGGGTCGAATGAAAAACTGTTTTTT. Its protein product is CASSRRGSNEKLFF.

The V gene is TRBV5-1, the J gene TRBJ2-1, with TRBD1 matching 9 bases. The CDR3 has 15 amino acids. Looked up from germline, CDR1 is SGHRS and CDR2 is YFSETQ. The V segment lost 4 bases and the J segment 4 bases; nucleotides outside the gene matches: 6. DNA of the CDR3: TGCGCCAGCAGCCCTACAGGGGGCTATTACAATGAGCAGTTCTTC. Its translation: CASSPTGGYYNEQFF.

The chain's CDR3 is CASSALTGKNEKLFF. CDR3 in DNA: TGTGCCAGCAGCGCCTTGACAGGAAAGAATGAAAAACTGTTTTTT. This chain joins TRBV9 and TRBJ1-4, with D maybe TRBD1 (6 bases). The V end was cut by 3 bases, the J end by 5 bases, with 14 bases between. The CDR3 consists of 15 residues. Per germline, CDR1 SGDLS and CDR2 YYNGEE.

This chain uses TRBV2 with TRBJ2-5; D possibly corresponds to TRBD2 (5 bases). There are 13 residues in the CDR3. The V gene's germline CDR1 is SNHLY and CDR2 FYNNEI. V dropped 7 bases and J dropped 5 bases, with 14 bases sitting between them. CDR3 loop: CASNRMSSETQYF. CDR3 in DNA: TGTGCCAGCAACCGGATGTCTAGCGAGACCCAGTACTTC. The entire variable domain, with the rest obtained from reference TRBV2 and TRBJ2-5, is as follows: EPEVTQTPSHQVTQMGQEVILRCVPISNHLYFYWYRQILGQKVEFLVSFYNNEISEKSEIFDDQFSVERPDGSNFTLKIRSTKLEDSAMYFCASNRMSSETQYFGPGTRLLVL.

V and J are TRBV5-8 and TRBJ2-1, with D unclear. The CDR3 consists of 15 residues. The V gene lost 0 bases and the J gene lost 0 bases, with 7 bases spanning the gap. CDR1 is SGHTS, CDR2 YDEGEE, per germline. The CDR3 DNA sequence: TGTGCCAGCAGCTTGGCCTATAGCTCCTACAATGAGCAGTTCTTC. Its translation is CASSLAYSSYNEQFF.

This clone came up once. V gene TRBV9 combines with J gene TRBJ2-5; D is uncertain. Trimming stripped 0 bases from V and 0 bases from J, with 9 bases between. The length of the CDR3 is 15 residues. CDR1 is SGDLS, CDR2 YYNGEE, per germline. CDR3 DNA sequence: TGTGCCAGCAGCGTAGATAGCAGCTACCAAGAGACCCAGTACTTC. Protein: CASSVDSSYQETQYF.

The chain combines TRBV7-2 with TRBJ1-1; D gene unclear. Per the germline V gene, CDR1 is SGHTA and CDR2 is FQGNSA. This CDR3 is built from 14 residues. Between the trimmed V and J ends, which lost 0 bases and 11 bases, there was a span of 16 bases. The CDR3 bases are TGTGCCAGCAGCTTAGCGATTGGGAGCCCTGGCGCTTTCTTT. It specifies CASSLAIGSPGAFF.

The chain employs TRBV5-1 and TRBJ2-3, with TRBD2 matching 8 bases. CDR3 length: 16 amino acids. Looked up from germline, CDR1 is SGHRS and CDR2 is YFSETQ. Trimming at V came to 4 bases and at J to 2 bases, leaving 9 bases not matched to a gene. CDR3 amino acids: CASSTGSGTHTDTQYF. The CDR3 coding sequence is TGCGCCAGCAGCACGGGTAGCGGGACTCACACAGATACGCAGTATTTT.

The chain has TRBV3-1 (or the pseudogene TRBV3-2) and TRBJ1-1; D gene ambiguous. Trimming cost V 4 bases and J 0 bases, with 9 bases left between them. Germline lookup yields CDR1 LGHDT and CDR2 YNNKEL (reference sequence). CDR3 length: 14 residues. The CDR3 DNA reads TGTGCCAGCAGCCTGAGCCTAATGAACACTGAAGCTTTCTTT. Its translation is CASSLSLMNTEAFF.

As to this clone: Relative to the germline gene, one junction end is altered; a read error may explain this. V gene TRBV19 combines with J gene TRBJ2-7; the D is unclear. The CDR3 is 13 amino acids. Germline V gives CDR1 LNHDA, CDR2 SQIVND (reference sequence). The CDR3 nucleotides read TGTGCCAGTTCTGCGCCAACCTCCCACGAGCAGTACTTC. Translating it yields CASSAPTSHEQYF.

V is TRBV12-5 and J is TRBJ2-7; 8 bases align to TRBD1. V shed 1 base, J shed 2 bases, and the junction held 4 bases outside the gene matches. CDR1 LGHNT and CDR2 FRNRAP come from the germline V gene. This CDR3 is built from 15 residues. CDR3 sequence reads: CASGLGTGTPYEQYF. In nucleotides, the CDR3 is TGTGCTAGTGGTTTGGGGACAGGGACTCCCTACGAGCAGTACTTC.

In its sample, this clone was seen once. The chain combines TRBV14 with TRBJ2-2, with unresolved D. The CDR3 length is 15 residues. With 4 bases removed from V and 7 bases from J, the gap between germline ends came to 16 bases. Per germline, CDR1 SGHDN and CDR2 FVKESK. In DNA form, the CDR3 reads TGTGCCAGCAGCCCAGTATATGGAGCCGTCGGGGAGCTGTTTTTT. Protein: CASSPVYGAVGELFF.

This clone is a singleton in its sample. CDR3 protein: CASSLVPGSGAEAFF. CDR3 DNA sequence: TGCGCCAGCAGCTTGGTCCCAGGATCAGGGGCTGAAGCTTTCTTT. This chain connects TRBV5-1 to TRBJ1-1, with a possible D match to TRBD1 (6 bases). The germline gives CDR1 SGHRS, CDR2 YFSETQ. The V end was cut by 0 bases, the J end by 6 bases, with 15 bases between. The CDR3 is 15 residues long. Full variable domain (missing parts from reference TRBV5-1 and TRBJ1-1): KAGVTQTPRYLIKTRGQQVTLSCSPISGHRSVSWYQQTPGQGLQFLFEYFSETQRNKGNFPGRFSGRQFSNSRSEMNVSTLELGDSALYLCASSLVPGSGAEAFFGQGTRLTVV.

The V call is TRBV27, the J call TRBJ2-1, with 11 bases matching TRBD2. With 5 bases clipped from V and 2 bases from J, the junction kept 2 bases outside the gene matches. Germline values: CDR1 MNHEY, CDR2 SMNVEV (reference sequence). CDR3 length equals 15 residues. The CDR3 bases are TGTGCCAGCAGTCTAGCGGGAGGTCCCTACAATGAGCAGTTCTTC. It encodes CASSLAGGPYNEQFF.

The chain recombines TRBV5-1 with TRBJ2-7; a weak D match, TRBD2 (6 bases). Trimming pared 4 bases from V and 0 bases from J, leaving 17 bases between. Per the germline V gene, CDR1 is SGHRS and CDR2 is YFSETQ. CDR3 length: 16 residues. The CDR3 DNA follows: TGCGCCAGCAGCCCTTCCCGGGAGCTACCCTCCTACGAGCAGTACTTC. Translation: CASSPSRELPSYEQYF.

The chain has TRBV7-8 and TRBJ1-6; D is perhaps TRBD1 (6 bases). Trimming stripped 6 bases from V and 8 bases from J, with 14 bases between. Germline V lookup: CDR1 SGHVS, CDR2 FQNEAQ. CDR3 length: 14 residues. The chain's CDR3 is CASRRQVTDSPLHF. The CDR3 bases are TGTGCCAGCAGAAGACAGGTGACCGATTCACCCCTCCACTTT. The full variable domain, in which reference TRBV7-8 and TRBJ1-6 provide the parts outside the CDR3, is GAGVSQSPRYKVAKRGQDVALRCDPISGHVSLFWYQQALGQGPEFLTYFQNEAQLDKSGLPSDRFFAERPEGSVSTLKIQRTQQEDSAVYLCASRRQVTDSPLHFGNGTRLTVT.

This chain joins TRBV9 and TRBJ2-1; 8 bases fit TRBD2. Looked up from germline, CDR1 is SGDLS and CDR2 is YYNGEE. The ends lost 0 bases at V and 10 bases at J; junction bases unmatched: 3. This CDR3 is 13 amino acids long. CDR3: CASSVVRTSEQFF. The CDR3 DNA reads TGTGCCAGCAGCGTAGTCCGGACTAGCGAGCAGTTCTTC.

This rearrangement joins TRBV3-1 (or the pseudogene TRBV3-2) to TRBJ2-5; D not certain. The CDR3 has 15 residues. Germline V gene lookup returns CDR1 LGHDT and CDR2 YNNKEL (reference sequence). Deletions cut 1 base from V and 3 bases from J, with 12 bases between. CDR3 bases: TGTGCCAGCAGCCAAGCCTGGGCCTCGGAAGAGACCCAGTACTTC. Translating it yields CASSQAWASEETQYF.